The next 20 T cell receptor beta chains were all read from a single sample in a study of shared clonotypes between healthy human individuals. Generated by immunoSEQ multiplex PCR, the TCRdb table keeps only in-frame clones and is missing some. The sample yields around 700,000 clones, roughly 70% seen once. Specimen: memory CD4+ T cells sorted from blood. Subset here: CD45RA-negative fraction. Receptors originate from a woman aged 30 to 39 in good health.

This chain uses TRBV7-2 with TRBJ2-1; tentatively, D is TRBD1 or TRBD2 (6 bases each). Germline CDR1 reads SGHTA; CDR2 reads FQGNSA. This CDR3 is 15 amino acids long. V lost 4 bases and J 6 bases, leaving 16 bases between the germline ends. CDR3 sequence reads: CASSSLLGGGNEQFF. In DNA, the CDR3 is TGTGCCAGCAGCTCCCTCCTGGGGGGCGGCAATGAGCAGTTCTTC.

This sequence joins TRBV5-5 and TRBJ2-7, with D possibly TRBD1 on 6 matching bases. This CDR3 is 14 amino acids long. V lost 1 base and J 2 bases, leaving 10 bases between the germline ends. Germline V gene data show CDR1 as SGHKS and CDR2 as YYEKEE (reference sequence). In DNA, the CDR3 is TGTGCCAGCAGCTTGACAGGGACGACCTACGAGCAGTACTTC. This sequence encodes CASSLTGTTYEQYF. Looking up the rest from reference TRBV5-5 and TRBJ2-7 gives the full variable domain: DAGVTQSPTHLIKTRGQQVTLRCSPISGHKSVSWYQQVLGQGPQFIFQYYEKEERGRGNFPDRFSARQFPNYSSELNVNALLLGDSALYLCASSLTGTTYEQYFGPGTRLTVT.

This clone was counted between two and nine times. Different DNA sequences within this sample yield the same CDR3. The chain combines TRBV27 with TRBJ1-1; D call uncertain. Trimming took off 4 bases at V and 1 base at J, with 7 bases between the two ends. Germline CDR1 reads MNHEY; CDR2 reads SMNVEV (reference sequence). The CDR3 sequence is 13 residues long. The CDR3 reads CASSSTANTEAFF. The CDR3 coding sequence is TGTGCCAGCAGTTCGACGGCGAACACTGAAGCTTTCTTT.

The V gene is TRBV6-5, the J gene TRBJ1-2; 9 bases are a match to TRBD1. Germline CDR1 is MNHEY and CDR2 is SVGAGI. This CDR3 is built from 14 residues. After removal of 5 bases from V and 3 bases from J, the junction contained 4 bases not matched to a gene. The CDR3, as DNA: TGTGCCAGCAGTCGACAGGGGGTAGACTATGGCTACACCTTC. This sequence encodes CASSRQGVDYGYTF.

This chain uses TRBV10-3 with TRBJ1-5; D remains ambiguous. The CDR3 has 12 residues. V was pared by 10 bases and J by 7 bases, with 14 bases between. Germline assignment: CDR1 ENHRY and CDR2 SYGVKD. The chain's CDR3 is CATSELEQPQHF. CDR3 nucleotides: TGTGCCACCAGCGAGCTCGAACAGCCCCAGCATTTT.

This rearrangement joins TRBV19 to TRBJ2-1, with D hard to call. The CDR3 sequence is 15 residues long. Germline V lookup: CDR1 LNHDA, CDR2 SQIVND (reference sequence). The V end lost 5 bases, the J end lost 3 bases, and 14 bases lay between the germline ends. CDR3: CASSLGSRLYNEQFF. The CDR3 bases are TGTGCCAGTAGTCTTGGTTCGCGGCTCTACAATGAGCAGTTCTTC.

On this clone itself: At one end the junction does not follow the germline gene, possibly because of a read error. The chain uses TRBV2 and TRBJ2-7; 11 nucleotides agree with TRBD2. The germline V gene has CDR1 SNHLY and CDR2 FYNNEI. The CDR3 is 14 residues long. Here the CDR3 DNA reads TGTGCCAGCAGTGAAGCGGGTAGCGGGAGGGCAAGTCGCTTC. Translation: CASSEAGSGRASRF.

This clone was seen more than once but under ten times. This rearrangement joins TRBV5-1 to TRBJ2-3; 11 bases line up with TRBD1. CDR1 is SGHRS and CDR2 is YFSETQ in the germline V gene. V shed 4 bases, J shed 0 bases, and the junction held 4 bases outside the gene matches. The CDR3 has 16 residues. CDR3 in DNA: TGCGCCAGCAGCAACGGACAGGGGGCTAGCACAGATACGCAGTATTTT. Its translation is CASSNGQGASTDTQYF.

The genes are TRBV6-5 and TRBJ2-1; D is ambiguous. The CDR3 contains 16 residues. Germline values: CDR1 MNHEY, CDR2 SVGAGI. V lost 2 bases, J lost 4 bases, and 15 bases lay in between. The CDR3 bases are TGTGCCAGCAGTTACGGCCTAAACCCGCAGTACAATGAGCAGTTCTTC. This codes for CASSYGLNPQYNEQFF.

This clone was found a few times. This chain joins TRBV5-6 and TRBJ2-2; TRBD1 might be the D (5 bases). Deletions cut 6 bases from V and 1 base from J, with 10 bases between. The CDR3 length is 14 residues. Germline loops: CDR1 SGHDT, CDR2 YYEEEE. The CDR3 reads CASTKGRNTGELFF. The CDR3 DNA is TGTGCCAGCACAAAGGGGCGGAACACCGGGGAGCTGTTTTTT.

The rearrangement uses TRBV5-1 and TRBJ1-1; D remains unclear. The CDR3 extends over 14 amino acids. V was cut by 0 bases and J by 0 bases, with 6 bases left in between. The V gene's germline CDR1 is SGHRS and CDR2 YFSETQ. In DNA, the CDR3 is TGCGCCAGCAGCTTGGGACTGATGAACACTGAAGCTTTCTTT. This sequence encodes CASSLGLMNTEAFF.

The V gene is TRBV2, the J gene TRBJ2-3, with D perhaps matching TRBD2 (5 bases). This CDR3 spans 12 amino acids. Trimming took 7 bases from V and 5 from J, leaving 10 bases between them. Germline values: CDR1 SNHLY, CDR2 FYNNEI. For the CDR3, the DNA is TGTGCCAGCATCGGGGAAAAAGATACGCAGTATTTT. It codes for CASIGEKDTQYF. Together with reference TRBV2 and TRBJ2-3, the CDR3 gives the full variable domain: EPEVTQTPSHQVTQMGQEVILRCVPISNHLYFYWYRQILGQKVEFLVSFYNNEISEKSEIFDDQFSVERPDGSNFTLKIRSTKLEDSAMYFCASIGEKDTQYFGPGTRLTVL.

The chain is built from TRBV2 and TRBJ2-7; the match to TRBD1 covers 8 bases. The CDR3 runs 15 residues. Germline V lookup: CDR1 SNHLY, CDR2 FYNNEI. The junction had 9 bases not matched to a gene; V was cut back by 8 bases and J by 0 bases. The CDR3 DNA sequence: TGTGCCAGCCGCCTGACGGGACAGGACTCCTACGAGCAGTACTTC. Its translation is CASRLTGQDSYEQYF.

This clone was detected once. The chain employs TRBV6-5 and TRBJ2-5; D could derive from TRBD1 or TRBD2 (5 bases each). CDR1 is MNHEY, CDR2 SVGAGI, per germline. V was pared by 5 bases and J by 3 bases, with 13 bases between. The CDR3 is made up of 14 amino acids. CDR3 sequence: CASSGPGPKETQYF. Written as DNA, the CDR3 is TGTGCCAGCAGTGGGCCGGGACCCAAAGAGACCCAGTACTTC.

This chain connects TRBV25-1 to TRBJ2-1; D uncertain. Deletions cut 6 bases from V and 0 bases from J, with 6 bases between. The CDR3 has 13 amino acids. CDR1 MGHDK and CDR2 SYGVNS come from the germline V gene. DNA for the CDR3: TGTGCCAGCAGCCGGGCCTCCTACAATGAGCAGTTCTTC. Translating gives CASSRASYNEQFF.

Only one count was recorded for this clone. The chain couples TRBV6-5 to TRBJ2-3; 7 bases are a match to TRBD1. CDR1 and CDR2 from the germline V gene are MNHEY and SVGAGI. V lost 6 bases to trimming and J lost 6 bases; unmatched junction nucleotides: 6. The CDR3 has 13 residues. The DNA for the CDR3 is TGTGCCAGCAGCCGAACGACAGGGGATACGCAGTATTTT. Protein sequence: CASSRTTGDTQYF.

V and J are TRBV5-1 and TRBJ1-4, with 12 bases that match TRBD1. This CDR3 spans 15 amino acids. Losses at the gene ends were 4 bases for V and 12 bases for J; bases not matched to a gene: 10. Germline CDR1 SGHRS, CDR2 YFSETQ. The CDR3 DNA is TGCGCCAGCAGCCTCCGGGACAGGGGGCAAGGAGAACTGTTTTTT. This gives the protein CASSLRDRGQGELFF.

The chain couples TRBV9 to TRBJ1-5, with TRBD1 matching 7 bases. V shed 4 bases, J shed 2 bases, and the junction held 6 bases outside the gene matches. Germline V CDR1 and CDR2: SGDLS, YYNGEE. This CDR3 region has 15 residues. CDR3 sequence reads: CASSPRGVGNQPQHF. The CDR3 DNA sequence: TGTGCCAGCAGCCCCAGGGGGGTCGGCAATCAGCCCCAGCATTTT.

On this clone itself: The identical CDR3 is also encoded by other nucleotide sequences in the sample. The rearrangement uses TRBV5-1 and TRBJ1-1; 7 bases match TRBD1. The CDR3 consists of 14 residues. Germline trimming cut 4 bases from V and 4 bases from J; bases unmatched to any gene: 7. Per germline, CDR1 SGHRS and CDR2 YFSETQ. For the CDR3, the DNA is TGCGCCAGCAGCCCGGGACAGCCCTTCACTGAAGCTTTCTTT. It encodes CASSPGQPFTEAFF.

This clone was detected only a few times. The chain uses TRBV7-2 and TRBJ2-1; D is tentatively TRBD1 or TRBD2 (6 bases each). V was cut by 5 bases and J by 7 bases, with 12 bases left in between. This CDR3 has 13 residues. CDR1 and CDR2 (germline): SGHTA, FQGNSA. The chain's CDR3 is CASSRRGPNEQFF. The CDR3 DNA follows: TGTGCCAGCAGCCGCCGGGGGCCGAATGAGCAGTTCTTC.